Listed here are 30 T cell receptor beta chains from one sample, sequenced in a study of T cell repertoires in cytomegalovirus infection. TCRdb fed the reads into MiXCR, producing one record per CDR3 protein. Of 150,000 to 200,000 distinct CDR3 sequences in the sample, 7.5% to 10% are singletons; the top ten hold about 5%. The sample taken for sequencing was PBMCs. The receptors originated from a human donor in good health (CMV status not recorded). Some clones in this sample may be carry-over from other donors' samples.

This clonotype came up a few times. This sequence joins TRBV20-1 and TRBJ1-3; tentative D call: TRBD1 (5 bases). The CDR3 sequence is 16 residues long. Germline CDR1 DFQATT, CDR2 SNEGSKA (reference sequence). V lost 2 bases and J 2 bases, leaving 16 bases between the germline ends. In DNA form, the CDR3 reads TGCAGTGCTAGAACAATCAGGGAATTCACTGGAAACACCATATATTTT. Translating gives CSARTIREFTGNTIYF.

This clonotype was seen many times. The rearrangement joins TRBV4-2 to TRBJ2-3; 9 nucleotides match TRBD2. Germline V gene lookup returns CDR1 LGHNA and CDR2 YNFKEQ. The trim removed 4 bases at V and 0 bases at J, leaving 8 bases unmatched. CDR3 length: 17 amino acids. DNA for the CDR3: TGTGCCAGCAGCCTTTACCTTAGCGGGAGTAGCACAGATACGCAGTATTTT. Translation: CASSLYLSGSSTDTQYF.

This clonotype showed up many times. The chain carries TRBV29-1 and TRBJ1-1; possible D gene TRBD1, 6 bases. Germline CDR1 and CDR2: SQVTM and ANQGSEA. Trimming pared 7 bases from V and 1 base from J, leaving 16 bases between. This CDR3 contains 14 residues. The CDR3 DNA reads as TGCAGCGCCCGTACGGAGACAGGGAACACTGAAGCTTTCTTT. Translated, it gives CSARTETGNTEAFF.

The rearrangement joins TRBV20-1 to TRBJ2-5, with D perhaps given as TRBD1 or TRBD2 (6 bases each). V gave up 0 bases and J gave up 1 base, with 9 bases separating them. This CDR3 has 14 amino acids. CDR1 DFQATT and CDR2 SNEGSKA come from the germline V gene (reference sequence). The CDR3 protein is CSARDKGGQETQYF. The CDR3 nucleotides are TGCAGTGCTAGAGATAAGGGGGGCCAAGAGACCCAGTACTTC.

This clonotype was seen ten or more times. V usage is TRBV7-2 and J usage is TRBJ1-5; 7 nucleotides match TRBD1. Germline V lookup: CDR1 SGHTA, CDR2 FQGNSA. After removal of 2 bases from V and 3 bases from J, the junction contained 4 bases not matched to a gene. The length of the CDR3 is 15 residues. The CDR3 here is CASSLTGQFNQPQHF. CDR3 coding DNA: TGTGCCAGCAGCTTAACGGGACAGTTCAATCAGCCCCAGCATTTT.

The sample holds a few counts of this clonotype. J is TRBJ2-7 and V is TRBV3-1; the match to TRBD1 covers 9 bases. Per the germline V gene, CDR1 is LGHDT and CDR2 is YNNKEL (reference sequence). The CDR3 is 16 amino acids. The J segment lost 4 bases and the V segment lost 0 bases, leaving 7 bases of the junction unmatched. CDR3 sequence: CASSQDPTGGGYEQYF. In DNA, the CDR3 is TGTGCCAGCAGCCAAGACCCTACAGGGGGCGGATACGAGCAGTACTTC.

The chain has TRBV19 and TRBJ1-1; no definite D call. The CDR3 totals 10 residues. Germline CDR1 and CDR2: LNHDA and SQIVND (reference sequence). V was cut by 5 bases and J by 8 bases, with 6 bases left in between. CDR3 DNA sequence: TGTGCCAGTAGTGGCGAGGAAGCTTTCTTT. It yields the protein CASSGEEAFF. Combining the CDR3 with reference TRBV19 and TRBJ1-1 gives the whole variable domain DGGITQSPKYLFRKEGQNVTLSCEQNLNHDAMYWYRQDPGQGLRLIYYSQIVNDFQKGDIAEGYSVSREKKESFPLTVTSAQKNPTAFYLCASSGEEAFFGQGTRLTVV.

The chain is built from TRBV10-2 and TRBJ2-1; TRBD2 agrees at 7 bases. The V segment lost 3 bases and the J segment 5 bases; nucleotides outside the gene matches: 10. The CDR3 is 16 residues long. From germline, CDR1 is WSHSY and CDR2 SAAADI. Here the CDR3 reads CASSDPTSAGHNEQFF. The CDR3, as DNA: TGCGCCAGCAGTGACCCCACTAGCGCCGGGCACAATGAGCAGTTCTTC.

This clonotype has ten or more counts. CDR3 protein: CSALKTETEAFF. CDR3 sequence (DNA): TGCAGTGCATTAAAGACGGAAACTGAAGCTTTCTTT. The chain uses TRBV20-1 and TRBJ1-1; D gene ambiguous. Trimming pared 6 bases from V and 5 bases from J, leaving 13 bases between. This CDR3 has 12 residues. CDR1 and CDR2 from the germline V gene are DFQATT and SNEGSKA (reference sequence).

This clonotype was picked up many times. The V call is TRBV20-1, the J call TRBJ2-7; D remains ambiguous. The CDR3 covers 13 residues. Trimming left V 5 bases short and J 0 bases short, with 11 bases between. CDR1 and CDR2 from the germline V gene are DFQATT and SNEGSKA (reference sequence). The CDR3 spells CSAGGIFSYEQYF. DNA for the CDR3: TGCAGTGCTGGTGGGATTTTCTCCTACGAGCAGTACTTC.

Ten or more counts support this clonotype. This rearrangement joins TRBV14 to TRBJ1-2; D is ambiguous. The V gene lost 1 base and the J gene lost 1 base, with 7 bases spanning the gap. This CDR3 is 14 amino acids long. Per the germline V gene, CDR1 is SGHDN and CDR2 is FVKESK. The CDR3 DNA follows: TGTGCCAGCAGCCAAGGCGTGCTTAACTATGGCTACACCTTC. It yields the protein CASSQGVLNYGYTF.

This clonotype occurred a few times. This sequence joins TRBV2 and TRBJ1-1, with unresolved D. Trimming stripped 6 bases from V and 0 bases from J, with 11 bases between. Germline CDR1 is SNHLY and CDR2 is FYNNEI. There are 14 residues in the CDR3. The CDR3 protein is CASRGAAVNTEAFF. The CDR3 coding sequence is TGTGCCAGCAGGGGCGCGGCAGTGAACACTGAAGCTTTCTTT.

This clonotype has ten or more counts. The J gene is TRBJ2-5, the V gene TRBV11-2; D might be TRBD1 (5 bases). This CDR3 spans 20 amino acids. Germline assignment: CDR1 SGHAT and CDR2 FQNNGV. Deletions cut 5 bases from V and 4 bases from J, with 32 bases between. CDR3 sequence (DNA): TGTGCCAGCAGCCCACGACACGGGCCTAAACTCGGACAAGCCACAGAGACCCAGTACTTC. It yields the protein CASSPRHGPKLGQATETQYF.

This clonotype was observed a handful of times. The chain is built from TRBV7-3 and TRBJ2-2; no firm D call. CDR1 is SGHTA, CDR2 FQGTGA, per germline. This CDR3 region has 16 residues. Trimming stripped 0 bases from V and 1 base from J, with 9 bases between. The CDR3 nucleotides are TGTGCCAGCAGCTTAACGTCTGCCAAGAACACCGGGGAGCTGTTTTTT. Its translation is CASSLTSAKNTGELFF.

This clonotype was counted at least ten times. The gene calls are TRBV11-2 and TRBJ2-2, with 11 bases fitting TRBD2. Germline trimming cut 2 bases from V and 0 bases from J; bases unmatched to any gene: 17. The CDR3 loop spans 22 amino acids. CDR1 is SGHAT and CDR2 is FQNNGV in the germline V gene. CDR3 sequence reads: CASSLNKGRLAGGPSNTGELFF. CDR3 coding DNA: TGTGCCAGCAGCTTAAATAAGGGAAGGCTAGCGGGAGGACCCTCGAACACCGGGGAGCTGTTTTTT.

This clonotype showed up many times. The V call is TRBV7-2, the J call TRBJ2-1; TRBD2 matches 8 bases. Trimming removed 5 bases from V and 5 bases from J; junction bases left unmatched: 11. There are 16 residues in the CDR3. Per germline, CDR1 SGHTA and CDR2 FQGNSA. CDR3 sequence reads: CASSASRGGFDNEQFF. CDR3 DNA: TGTGCCAGCAGCGCCAGCCGGGGGGGTTTTGACAATGAGCAGTTCTTC.

This rearrangement joins TRBV5-1 to TRBJ2-7; TRBD1 matches 7 bases. This CDR3 has 12 amino acids. CDR1 is SGHRS and CDR2 is YFSETQ in the germline V gene. The junction had 4 bases not matched to a gene; V was cut back by 4 bases and J by 6 bases. This CDR3 is CASSPTGAEQYF. CDR3 DNA sequence: TGCGCCAGCAGCCCTACAGGGGCCGAGCAGTACTTC.

This clonotype showed up many times. The chain uses TRBV7-3 and TRBJ2-3; 8 bases fit TRBD2. Germline V gives CDR1 SGHTA, CDR2 FQGTGA. This CDR3 has 17 residues. V was clipped by 1 base and J by 3 bases; unmatched bases: 9. CDR3 sequence (DNA): TGTGCCAGCAGCTTAAACGGTGGACTAGCTGTTACAGATACGCAGTATTTT. Protein sequence: CASSLNGGLAVTDTQYF.

This clonotype was found many times. This sequence joins TRBV7-2 and TRBJ1-6; 11 bases are shared with TRBD1. The CDR3 runs 15 residues. Germline lookup yields CDR1 SGHTA and CDR2 FQGNSA. Unmatched junction bases numbered 5, after V lost 4 bases and J lost 9 bases. The CDR3 is CASSSGQGVGSPLHF. CDR3 DNA: TGTGCCAGCAGCTCGGGACAGGGGGTAGGTTCACCCCTCCACTTT.

This clonotype was recorded many times. The chain couples TRBV7-6 to TRBJ2-7; TRBD1 agrees at 8 bases. Germline V lookup: CDR1 SGHVS, CDR2 FNYEAQ. The CDR3 runs 13 residues. V gave up 4 bases and J gave up 7 bases; unmatched junction bases: 6. As DNA, the CDR3 is TGTGCCAGCAGCTCCGACAGGGGCTTAGAGCAGTACTTC. Its translation: CASSSDRGLEQYF.

This clonotype was picked up many times. The chain couples TRBV4-3 to TRBJ2-1, with D possibly TRBD2 on 6 matching bases. Germline V gene data show CDR1 as LGHNA and CDR2 as YSLEER. The CDR3 has 16 residues. V was trimmed by 1 base and J by 10 bases, leaving 20 bases between them. In nucleotides, the CDR3 is TGCGCCAGCAGCCAAGCAACCGGGAGTGGGGTGGGGGAGCAGTTCTTC. It translates to CASSQATGSGVGEQFF.

The chain employs TRBV28 and TRBJ2-7, with TRBD1 identical over 7 bases. CDR1 is MDHEN and CDR2 is SYDVKM in the germline V gene. The CDR3 extends over 12 amino acids. The V and J ends lost 5 bases and 3 bases, in that order; junction bases with no gene match: 1. The CDR3 loop is CASSRQGYEQYF. CDR3 DNA: TGTGCCAGCAGTCGACAGGGCTACGAGCAGTACTTC. The whole variable domain, filled in from reference TRBV28 and TRBJ2-7, reads DVKVTQSSRYLVKRTGEKVFLECVQDMDHENMFWYRQDPGLGLRLIYFSYDVKMKEKGDIPEGYSVSREKKERFSLILESASTNQTSMYLCASSRQGYEQYFGPGTRLTVT.

This clonotype showed up just a few times. The chain is built from TRBV5-1 and TRBJ2-2; 10 nucleotides line up with TRBD2. This CDR3 contains 16 residues. In germline, CDR1 is SGHRS, CDR2 YFSETQ. J gave up 5 bases and V 2 bases, and 6 bases lay outside the gene matches. In DNA, the CDR3 is TGCGCCAGCAGCTTAGAACTAGCGGGAAAAACCGGGGAGCTGTTTTTT. Translated: CASSLELAGKTGELFF.

Ten or more counts support this clonotype. The genes are TRBV7-9 and TRBJ2-3; tentative D call: TRBD2 (7 bases). This CDR3 is 14 amino acids long. Germline V gives CDR1 SEHNR, CDR2 FQNEAQ (reference sequence). Trimming took 7 bases from V and 3 from J, leaving 14 bases between them. The CDR3 DNA reads TGTGCCAGCATCCCGGGGGGCCGGACAGATACGCAGTATTTT. Translating gives CASIPGGRTDTQYF.

The V and J genes are TRBV5-1 and TRBJ2-1; D is ambiguous. This CDR3 spans 14 amino acids. Germline V gene sequence: CDR1 SGHRS, CDR2 YFSETQ. Trimming pared 5 bases from V and 0 bases from J, leaving 9 bases between. CDR3: CASSGKGSYNEQFF. CDR3 sequence (DNA): TGCGCCAGCAGTGGGAAAGGCTCCTACAATGAGCAGTTCTTC.

This clonotype has ten or more counts. One end of the junction does not line up with germline, which may come from a read error. The chain is built from TRBV7-9 and TRBJ1-1; 9 nucleotides line up with TRBD1. CDR3 length equals 14 residues. The V gene's germline CDR1 is SEHNR and CDR2 FQNEAQ (reference sequence). CDR3 DNA: TGTGCCAGCAGATTAGGGACAGGGAGAACTGAAGCTTTCTTT. Protein sequence: CASRLGTGRTEAFF.

This clonotype has ten or more counts. The chain combines TRBV5-1 with TRBJ2-7, with TRBD2 identical over 9 bases. CDR3 length: 15 amino acids. J gave up 5 bases and V 0 bases, and 6 bases lay outside the gene matches. Germline V gives CDR1 SGHRS, CDR2 YFSETQ. Written as DNA, the CDR3 is TGCGCCAGCAGCTTGGTGGCTAGCGGGACCAACGAGCAGTACTTC. Residues: CASSLVASGTNEQYF.

A word on this clonotype: An end of the junction differs from the germline gene, which may be a read error. The chain joins TRBV28 to TRBJ2-1; perhaps TRBD1 as D (6 bases). CDR1 is MDHEN, CDR2 SYDVKM, per germline. The CDR3 contains 15 residues. CDR3 coding DNA: TGTGCCAGCATAGAGAGGACAGTCTCCTACAATGAGCAGTGCTTC. Its translation: CASIERTVSYNEQCF.

This chain connects TRBV15 to TRBJ2-7; D is undetermined. Germline assignment: CDR1 LNHNV and CDR2 YYDKDF (reference sequence). With 0 bases removed from V and 7 bases from J, the gap between germline ends came to 19 bases. CDR3 length equals 16 residues. CDR3 nucleotide sequence: TGTGCCACCAGCAGAGATGGCCCAGAACCCCTTTCGGAGCAGTACTTC. Translating it yields CATSRDGPEPLSEQYF. Full variable domain (outside the CDR3, taken from reference TRBV15 and TRBJ2-7): DAMVIQNPRYQVTQFGKPVTLSCSQTLNHNVMYWYQQKSSQAPKLLFHYYDKDFNNEADTPDNFQSRRPNTSFCFLDIRSPGLGDTAMYLCATSRDGPEPLSEQYFGPGTRLTVT.

In its sample, this clonotype was seen a few times. The V and J genes are TRBV19 and TRBJ1-4; no clear D gene. From germline, CDR1 is LNHDA and CDR2 SQIVND (reference sequence). This CDR3 comprises 13 residues. Between the trimmed V and J ends, which lost 5 bases and 2 bases, there was a span of 6 bases. CDR3 sequence: CASSHGTNEKLFF. The CDR3, as DNA: TGTGCCAGTAGTCATGGCACTAATGAAAAACTGTTTTTT.